The sequence of this T cell receptor (beta chain) was determined in a study of identical twins. With respect to this clonotype: Possible read error: a much larger clone is one base away.

CDR1 SNHLY and CDR2 FYNNEI come from the germline V gene. The CDR3 sequence is 15 residues long. J gave up 1 base and V 1 base, and 1 base lay outside the gene matches. Using its own MiXCR run on the 5' RACE reads, TCRdb lists one record per CDR3 protein. The sample holds some 300,000 distinct CDR3 sequences, approximately 13% seen once. These same data were also listed under a study on yellow fever vaccine responses in identical twins.

Sequencing used CD8+ T cells sorted from blood. The receptor's source is a woman between 18 and 29 years old in good health. J is TRBJ2-3 and V is TRBV2; 8 nucleotides line up with TRBD2. DNA of the CDR3: TGTGCCAGCAGTGAAGGAGCGGGAGGCACAGATACGCAGTATTTT. It translates to CASSEGAGGTDTQYF.